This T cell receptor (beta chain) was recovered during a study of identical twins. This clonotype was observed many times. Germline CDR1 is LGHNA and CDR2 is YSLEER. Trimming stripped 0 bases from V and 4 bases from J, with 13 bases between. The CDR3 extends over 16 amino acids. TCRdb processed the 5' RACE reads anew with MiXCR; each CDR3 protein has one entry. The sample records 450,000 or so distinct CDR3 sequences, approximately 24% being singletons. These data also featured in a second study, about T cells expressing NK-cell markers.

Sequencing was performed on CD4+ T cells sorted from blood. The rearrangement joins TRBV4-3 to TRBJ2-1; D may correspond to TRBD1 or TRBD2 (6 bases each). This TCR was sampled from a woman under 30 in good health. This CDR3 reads CASSQEGGRIYNEQFF. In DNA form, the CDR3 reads TGCGCCAGCAGCCAAGAAGGGGGGAGGATTTACAATGAGCAGTTCTTC.